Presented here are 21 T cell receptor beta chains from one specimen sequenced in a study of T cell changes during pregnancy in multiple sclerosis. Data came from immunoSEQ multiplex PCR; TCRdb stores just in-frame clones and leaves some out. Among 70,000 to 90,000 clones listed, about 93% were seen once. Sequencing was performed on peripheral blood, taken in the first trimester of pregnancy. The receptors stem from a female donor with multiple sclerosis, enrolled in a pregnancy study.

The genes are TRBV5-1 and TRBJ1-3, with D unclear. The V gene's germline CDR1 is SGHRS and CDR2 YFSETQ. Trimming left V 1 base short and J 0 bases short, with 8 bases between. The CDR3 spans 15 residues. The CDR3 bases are TGCGCCAGCAGCTTGTCGGGTACCTCTGGAAACACCATATATTTT. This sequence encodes CASSLSGTSGNTIYF.

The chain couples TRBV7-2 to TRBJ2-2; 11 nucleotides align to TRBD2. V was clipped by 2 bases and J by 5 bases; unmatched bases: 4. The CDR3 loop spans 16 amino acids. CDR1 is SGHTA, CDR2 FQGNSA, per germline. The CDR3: CASSLRTSGPTGELFF. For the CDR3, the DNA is TGTGCCAGCAGCTTACGGACTAGCGGGCCGACCGGGGAGCTGTTTTTT. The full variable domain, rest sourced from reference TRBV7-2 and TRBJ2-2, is GAGVSQSPSNKVTEKGKDVELRCDPISGHTALYWYRQSLGQGLEFLIYFQGNSAPDKSGLPSDRFSAERTGGSVSTLTIQRTQQEDSAVYLCASSLRTSGPTGELFFGEGSRLTVL.

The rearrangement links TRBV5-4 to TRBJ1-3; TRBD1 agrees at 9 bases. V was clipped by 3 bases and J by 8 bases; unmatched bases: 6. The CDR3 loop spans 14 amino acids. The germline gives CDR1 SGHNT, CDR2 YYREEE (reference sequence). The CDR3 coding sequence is TGTGCCAGCAGCTCGACAGGGGGTGAGGACACCATATATTTT. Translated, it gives CASSSTGGEDTIYF.

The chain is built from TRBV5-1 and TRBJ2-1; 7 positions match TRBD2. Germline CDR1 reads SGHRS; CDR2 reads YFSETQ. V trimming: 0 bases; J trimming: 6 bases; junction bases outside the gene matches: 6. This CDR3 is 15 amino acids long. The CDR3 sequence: CASSLGGGRPNEQFF. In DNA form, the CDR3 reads TGCGCCAGCAGCTTGGGAGGCGGGAGACCCAATGAGCAGTTCTTC.

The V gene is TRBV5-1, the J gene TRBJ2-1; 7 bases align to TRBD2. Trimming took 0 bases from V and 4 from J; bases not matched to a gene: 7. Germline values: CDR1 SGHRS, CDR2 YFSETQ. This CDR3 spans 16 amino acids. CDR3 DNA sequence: TGCGCCAGCAGCTTGGTTCTGGGGGGGTCTTACAATGAGCAGTTCTTC. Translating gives CASSLVLGGSYNEQFF.

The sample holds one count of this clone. The CDR3 region has the DNA TGTGCCAGCAGTGACGGGAGGGCCAGGTATGGCTACACCTTC. Its protein is CASSDGRARYGYTF. The rearrangement uses TRBV27 and TRBJ1-2; D is ambiguous. CDR3 length: 14 residues. Germline V gives CDR1 MNHEY, CDR2 SMNVEV (reference sequence). Trimming took off 5 bases at V and 5 bases at J, with 15 bases between the two ends.

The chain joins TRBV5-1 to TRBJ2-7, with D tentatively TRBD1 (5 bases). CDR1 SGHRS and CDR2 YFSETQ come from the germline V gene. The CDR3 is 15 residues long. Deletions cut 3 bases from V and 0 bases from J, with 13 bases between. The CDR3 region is CASSSGYRLSYEQYF. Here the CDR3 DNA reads TGCGCCAGCAGCTCCGGCTACAGGCTCTCCTACGAGCAGTACTTC.

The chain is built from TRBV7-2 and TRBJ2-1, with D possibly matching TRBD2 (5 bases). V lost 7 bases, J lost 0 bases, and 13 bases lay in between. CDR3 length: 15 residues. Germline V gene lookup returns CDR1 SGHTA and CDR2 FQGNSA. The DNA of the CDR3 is TGTGCCAGCACCGAGGTAGGGAGCTCCTACAATGAGCAGTTCTTC. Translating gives CASTEVGSSYNEQFF.

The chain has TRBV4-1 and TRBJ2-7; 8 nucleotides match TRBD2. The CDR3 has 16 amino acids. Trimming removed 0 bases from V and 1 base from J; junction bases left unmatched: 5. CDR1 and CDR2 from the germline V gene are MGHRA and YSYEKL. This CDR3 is CASSQDNRGGSYEQYF. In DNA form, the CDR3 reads TGCGCCAGCAGCCAAGATAATCGCGGGGGGTCCTACGAGCAGTACTTC.

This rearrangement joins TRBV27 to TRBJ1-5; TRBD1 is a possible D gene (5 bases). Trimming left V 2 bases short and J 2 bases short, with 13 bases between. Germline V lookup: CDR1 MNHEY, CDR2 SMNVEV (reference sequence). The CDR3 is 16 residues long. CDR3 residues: CASSLGRGSGNQPQHF. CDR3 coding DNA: TGTGCCAGCAGTTTAGGGAGGGGTAGTGGCAATCAGCCCCAGCATTTT.

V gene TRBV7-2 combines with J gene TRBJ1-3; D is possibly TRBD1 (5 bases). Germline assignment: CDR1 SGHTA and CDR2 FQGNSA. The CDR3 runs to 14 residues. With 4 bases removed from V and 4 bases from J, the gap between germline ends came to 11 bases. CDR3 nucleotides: TGTGCCAGCAGCTGGAGGGACGGGGGAAACACCATATATTTT. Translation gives CASSWRDGGNTIYF.

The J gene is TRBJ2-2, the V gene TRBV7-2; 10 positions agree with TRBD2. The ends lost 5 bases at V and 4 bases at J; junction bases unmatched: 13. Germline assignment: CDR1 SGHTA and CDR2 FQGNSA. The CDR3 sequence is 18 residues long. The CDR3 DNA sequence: TGTGCCAGCAGCCCAAAGACAGCGGGGGGGCGGATCACCGGGGAGCTGTTTTTT. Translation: CASSPKTAGGRITGELFF.

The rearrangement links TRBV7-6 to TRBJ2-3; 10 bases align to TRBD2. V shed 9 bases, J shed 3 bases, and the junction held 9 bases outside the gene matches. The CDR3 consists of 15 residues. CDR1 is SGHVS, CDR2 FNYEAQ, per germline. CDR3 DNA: TGTGCCAGTCAGCGGGAGGGCCGGGGAACAGATACGCAGTATTTT. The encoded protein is CASQREGRGTDTQYF.

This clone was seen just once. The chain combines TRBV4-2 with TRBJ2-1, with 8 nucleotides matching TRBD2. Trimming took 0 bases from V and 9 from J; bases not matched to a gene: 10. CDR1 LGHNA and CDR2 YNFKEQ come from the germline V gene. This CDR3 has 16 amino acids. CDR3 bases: TGTGCCAGCAGCCAAGATATAACGGGGGGGCCCGGTGAGCAGTTCTTC. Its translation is CASSQDITGGPGEQFF.

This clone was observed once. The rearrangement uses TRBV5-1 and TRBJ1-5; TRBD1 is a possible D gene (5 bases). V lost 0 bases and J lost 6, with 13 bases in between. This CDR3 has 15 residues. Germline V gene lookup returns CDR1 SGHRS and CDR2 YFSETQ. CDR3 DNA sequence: TGCGCCAGCAGCTTGGGGGACTCCTTGGGTCAGCCCCAGCATTTT. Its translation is CASSLGDSLGQPQHF. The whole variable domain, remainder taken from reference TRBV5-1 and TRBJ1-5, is KAGVTQTPRYLIKTRGQQVTLSCSPISGHRSVSWYQQTPGQGLQFLFEYFSETQRNKGNFPGRFSGRQFSNSRSEMNVSTLELGDSALYLCASSLGDSLGQPQHFGDGTRLSIL.

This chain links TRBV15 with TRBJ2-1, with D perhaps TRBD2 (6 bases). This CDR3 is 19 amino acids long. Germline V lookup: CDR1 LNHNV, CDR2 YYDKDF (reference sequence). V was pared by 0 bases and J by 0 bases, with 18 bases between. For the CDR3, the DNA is TGTGCCACCAGCAGAGACAGGGCCAGCGGGTATAGCTCCTACAATGAGCAGTTCTTC. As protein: CATSRDRASGYSSYNEQFF.

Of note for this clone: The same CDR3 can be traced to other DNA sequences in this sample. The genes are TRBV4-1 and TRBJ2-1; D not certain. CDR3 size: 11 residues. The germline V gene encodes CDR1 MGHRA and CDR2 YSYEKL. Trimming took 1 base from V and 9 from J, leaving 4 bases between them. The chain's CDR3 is CASSQGGEQFF. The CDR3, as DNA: TGCGCCAGCAGCCAAGGAGGTGAGCAGTTCTTC.

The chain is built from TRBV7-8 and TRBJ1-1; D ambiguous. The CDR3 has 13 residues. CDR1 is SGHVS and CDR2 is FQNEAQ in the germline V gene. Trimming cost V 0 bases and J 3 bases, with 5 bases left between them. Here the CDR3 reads CASSLAPYTEAFF. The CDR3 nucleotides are TGTGCCAGCAGCTTAGCCCCCTACACTGAAGCTTTCTTT.

CDR3 sequence reads: CASSGQGLNEQYF. The CDR3 coding sequence is TGTGCCAGCAGTGGACAGGGATTAAACGAGCAGTACTTC. The chain is built from TRBV2 and TRBJ2-7, with 7 bases lining up with TRBD1. Germline-derived CDR1 and CDR2 are SNHLY and FYNNEI. After removal of 4 bases from V and 5 bases from J, the junction contained 5 bases not matched to a gene. This CDR3 is 13 amino acids long.

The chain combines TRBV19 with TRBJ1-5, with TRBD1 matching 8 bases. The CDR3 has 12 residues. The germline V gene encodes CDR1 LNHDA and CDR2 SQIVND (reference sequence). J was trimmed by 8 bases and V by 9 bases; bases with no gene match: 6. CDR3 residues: CASQDRAEPQHF. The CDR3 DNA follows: TGTGCCAGCCAGGACAGGGCGGAGCCCCAGCATTTT.

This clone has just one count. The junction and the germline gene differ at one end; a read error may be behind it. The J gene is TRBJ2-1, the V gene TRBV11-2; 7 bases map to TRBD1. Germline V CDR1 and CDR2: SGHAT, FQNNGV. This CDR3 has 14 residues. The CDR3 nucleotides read TGTGCCAGCAGCCTAGAGACAGGGATTTATGAGCAGTTCTTC. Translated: CASSLETGIYEQFF. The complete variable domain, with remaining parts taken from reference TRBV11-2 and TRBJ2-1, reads EAGVAQSPRYKIIEKRQSVAFWCNPISGHATLYWYQQILGQGPKLLIQFQNNGVVDDSQLPKDRFSAERLKGVDSTLKIQPAKLEDSAVYLCASSLETGIYEQFFGPGTRLTVL.